Below, one T cell receptor (beta chain) is given with its context. Its antigen remains unidentified. The record originates from a study of cytomegalovirus exposure and HLA in healthy donors. Notes on the study in general: Diagnosis of cytomegalovirus status made by the classifier reportedly showed high specificity and sensitivity. It was around 160 TCR beta chains that were listed as cytomegalovirus-associated.

The assay was immunoSEQ multiplex PCR, and TCRdb's table has in-frame clones only and misses some. The table records 150,000 to 200,000 clones, 96% of them present only once. The sequencing sample was made of PBMCs. The source is a woman aged 18 to 35 in good health and CMV-seronegative.

CDR3 bases: TGTGCCAGCAGCTTGTTTGGAGGGCCCTCCGGGGACGTGGGACAGTACTTC. Translated, it gives CASSLFGGPSGDVGQYF. The chain employs TRBV5-5 and TRBJ2-7, with a possible D match to TRBD2 (6 bases). This CDR3 is built from 17 residues. Deletions cut 1 base from V and 10 bases from J, with 27 bases between. In germline, CDR1 is SGHKS, CDR2 YYEKEE (reference sequence).